This TCR beta chain was sequenced for a study of CD8 T cells in Susac syndrome. RNA, at about 0.45 to 1 ug, was reverse transcribed with random hexamers. TCRdb processed the immunoSEQ multiplex PCR reads anew with MiXCR; each CDR3 protein has one entry. This repertoire shows 85,000 to 130,000 distinct CDR3 sequences, roughly 95% found once; its top ten account for 0.41%. Sequencing was carried out using CD8+ T cells from PBMCs. This clonotype was sampled from a human donor with Susac syndrome.

CDR3: CASSIVDGRTTEAFF. The CDR3 region has the DNA TGTGCCAGTAGTATAGTTGACGGTCGAACCACTGAAGCTTTCTTT. The genes are TRBV19 and TRBJ1-1; no definite D call. The CDR3 contains 15 residues. CDR1 is LNHDA and CDR2 is SQIVND in the germline V gene (reference sequence). V lost 1 base, J lost 4 bases, and 13 bases lay in between.